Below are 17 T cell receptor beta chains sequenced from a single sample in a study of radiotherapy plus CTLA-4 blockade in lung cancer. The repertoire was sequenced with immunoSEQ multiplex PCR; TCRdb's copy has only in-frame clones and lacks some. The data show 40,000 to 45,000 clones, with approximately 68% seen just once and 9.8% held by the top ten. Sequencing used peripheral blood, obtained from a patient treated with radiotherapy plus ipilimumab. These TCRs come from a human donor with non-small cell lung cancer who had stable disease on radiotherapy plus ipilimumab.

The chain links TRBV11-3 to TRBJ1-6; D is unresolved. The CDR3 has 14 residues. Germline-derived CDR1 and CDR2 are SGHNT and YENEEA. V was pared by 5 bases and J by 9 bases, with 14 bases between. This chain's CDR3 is CASSPGSTGSPLHF. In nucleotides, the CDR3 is TGTGCCAGCAGCCCGGGGTCGACCGGTTCACCCCTCCACTTT. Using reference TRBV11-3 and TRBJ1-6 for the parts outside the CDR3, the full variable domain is EAGVVQSPRYKIIEKKQPVAFWCNPISGHNTLYWYLQNLGQGPELLIRYENEEAVDDSQLPKDRFSAERLKGVDSTLKIQPAELGDSAVYLCASSPGSTGSPLHFGNGTRLTVT.

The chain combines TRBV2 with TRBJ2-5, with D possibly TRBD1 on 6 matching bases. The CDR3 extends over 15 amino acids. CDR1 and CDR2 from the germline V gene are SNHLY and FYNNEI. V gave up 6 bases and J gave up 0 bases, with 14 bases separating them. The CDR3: CASRTGGGYQETQYF. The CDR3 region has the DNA TGTGCCAGCAGGACAGGTGGGGGCTACCAAGAGACCCAGTACTTC. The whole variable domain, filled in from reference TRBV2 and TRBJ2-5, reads EPEVTQTPSHQVTQMGQEVILRCVPISNHLYFYWYRQILGQKVEFLVSFYNNEISEKSEIFDDQFSVERPDGSNFTLKIRSTKLEDSAMYFCASRTGGGYQETQYFGPGTRLLVL.

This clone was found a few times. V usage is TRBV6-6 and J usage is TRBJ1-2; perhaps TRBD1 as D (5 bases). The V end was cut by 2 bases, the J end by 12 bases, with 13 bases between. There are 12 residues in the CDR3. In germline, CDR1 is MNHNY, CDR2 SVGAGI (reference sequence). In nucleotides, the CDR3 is TGTGCCAGCAGTTACCTGGGACTCCTGAACACCTTC. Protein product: CASSYLGLLNTF.

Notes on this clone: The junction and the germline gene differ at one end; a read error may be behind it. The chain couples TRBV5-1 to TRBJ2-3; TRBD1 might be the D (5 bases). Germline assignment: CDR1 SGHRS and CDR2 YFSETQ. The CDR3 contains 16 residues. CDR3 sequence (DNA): TGCGCCAGCAGACCCGACAGCAGTATAGTCACATATACGCAGTATTTT. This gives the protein CASRPDSSIVTYTQYF.

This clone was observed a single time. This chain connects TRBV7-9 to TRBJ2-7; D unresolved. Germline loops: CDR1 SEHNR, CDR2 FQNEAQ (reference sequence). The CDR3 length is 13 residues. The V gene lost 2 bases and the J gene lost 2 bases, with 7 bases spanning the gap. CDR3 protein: CASSLRLPYEQYF. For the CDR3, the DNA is TGTGCCAGCAGCTTACGTCTACCCTACGAGCAGTACTTC.

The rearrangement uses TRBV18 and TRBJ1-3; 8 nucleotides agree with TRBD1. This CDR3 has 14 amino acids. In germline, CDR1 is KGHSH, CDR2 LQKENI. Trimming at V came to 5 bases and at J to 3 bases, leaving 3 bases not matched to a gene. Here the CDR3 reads CASSIDRGGNTIYF. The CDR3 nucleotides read TGTGCCAGCTCAATCGACAGGGGTGGAAACACCATATATTTT.

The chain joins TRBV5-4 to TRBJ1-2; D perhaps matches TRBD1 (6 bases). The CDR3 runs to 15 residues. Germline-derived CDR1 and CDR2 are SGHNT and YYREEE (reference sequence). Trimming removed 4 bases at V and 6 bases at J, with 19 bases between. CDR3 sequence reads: CASSNPGQNRNGYTF. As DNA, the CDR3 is TGTGCCAGCAGCAATCCGGGACAAAATCGTAATGGCTACACCTTC.

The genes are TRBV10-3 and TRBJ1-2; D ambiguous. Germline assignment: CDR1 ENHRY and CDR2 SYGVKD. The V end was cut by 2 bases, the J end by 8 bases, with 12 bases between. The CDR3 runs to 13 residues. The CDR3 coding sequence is TGTGCCATCAGTGAGAGGCTCCGGGAGGGCTACACCTTC. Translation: CAISERLREGYTF.

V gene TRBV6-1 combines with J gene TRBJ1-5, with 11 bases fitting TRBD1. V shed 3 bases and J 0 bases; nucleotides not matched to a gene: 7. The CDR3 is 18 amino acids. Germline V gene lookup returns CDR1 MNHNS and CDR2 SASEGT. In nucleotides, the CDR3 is TGTGCCAGCAGTGAGAAGGGACAGGGGGGTCCTAGCAATCAGCCCCAGCATTTT. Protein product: CASSEKGQGGPSNQPQHF.

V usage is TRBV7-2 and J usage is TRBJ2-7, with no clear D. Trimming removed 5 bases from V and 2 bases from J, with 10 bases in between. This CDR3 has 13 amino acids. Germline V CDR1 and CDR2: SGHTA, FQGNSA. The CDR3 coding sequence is TGTGCCAGCAGCAAGTGGGCCCCCTACGAGCAGTACTTC. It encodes CASSKWAPYEQYF.

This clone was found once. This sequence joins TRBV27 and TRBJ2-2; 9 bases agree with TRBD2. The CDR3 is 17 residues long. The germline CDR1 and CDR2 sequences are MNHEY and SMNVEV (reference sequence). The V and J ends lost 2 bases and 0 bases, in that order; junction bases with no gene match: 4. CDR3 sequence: CASSLVSGGPNTGELFF. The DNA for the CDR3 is TGTGCCAGCAGTTTAGTTAGCGGGGGACCGAACACCGGGGAGCTGTTTTTT.

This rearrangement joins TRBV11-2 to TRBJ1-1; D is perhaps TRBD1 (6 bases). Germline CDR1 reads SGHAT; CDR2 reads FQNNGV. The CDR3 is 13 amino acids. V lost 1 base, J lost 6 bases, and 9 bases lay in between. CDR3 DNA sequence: TGTGCCAGCAGCTTAGCTCCAGGGGCTGAAGCTTTCTTT. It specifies CASSLAPGAEAFF.

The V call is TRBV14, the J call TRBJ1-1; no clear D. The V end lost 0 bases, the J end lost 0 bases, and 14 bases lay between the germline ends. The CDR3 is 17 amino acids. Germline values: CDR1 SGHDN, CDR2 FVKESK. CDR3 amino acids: CASSQDRVIAVNTEAFF. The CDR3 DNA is TGTGCCAGCAGCCAAGATCGGGTAATTGCGGTGAACACTGAAGCTTTCTTT. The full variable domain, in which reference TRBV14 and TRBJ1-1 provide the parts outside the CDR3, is EAGVTQFPSHSVIEKGQTVTLRCDPISGHDNLYWYRRVMGKEIKFLLHFVKESKQDESGMPNNRFLAERTGGTYSTLKVQPAELEDSGVYFCASSQDRVIAVNTEAFFGQGTRLTVV.

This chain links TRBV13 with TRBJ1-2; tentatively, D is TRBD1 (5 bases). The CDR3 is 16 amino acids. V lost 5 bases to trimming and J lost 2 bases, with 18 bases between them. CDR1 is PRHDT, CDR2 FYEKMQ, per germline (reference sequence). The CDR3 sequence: CASSPGRQTKNYGYTF. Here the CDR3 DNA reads TGTGCCAGCAGCCCTGGACGACAGACAAAAAACTATGGCTACACCTTC.

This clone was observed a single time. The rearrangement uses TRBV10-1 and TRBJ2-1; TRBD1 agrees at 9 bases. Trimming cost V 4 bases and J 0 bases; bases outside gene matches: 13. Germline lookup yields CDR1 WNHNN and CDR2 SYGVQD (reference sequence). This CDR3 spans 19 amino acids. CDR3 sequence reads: CASSGRRQGEGGSYNEQFF. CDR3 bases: TGCGCCAGCAGTGGACGTCGACAGGGGGAGGGGGGCTCCTACAATGAGCAGTTCTTC.

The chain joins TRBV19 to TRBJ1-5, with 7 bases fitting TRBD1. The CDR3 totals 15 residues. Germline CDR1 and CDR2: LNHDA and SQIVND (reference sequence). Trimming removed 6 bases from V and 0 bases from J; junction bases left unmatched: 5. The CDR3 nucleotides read TGTGCCAGTAGGTCCCGGACAGGTAGCAATCAGCCCCAGCATTTT. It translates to CASRSRTGSNQPQHF.

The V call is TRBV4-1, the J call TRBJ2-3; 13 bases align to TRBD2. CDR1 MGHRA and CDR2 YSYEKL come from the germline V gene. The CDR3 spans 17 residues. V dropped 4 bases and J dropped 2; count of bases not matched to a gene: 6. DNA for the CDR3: TGCGCCAGCAGCCGGACTAGCGGGGGTGGTTTCACAGATACGCAGTATTTT. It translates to CASSRTSGGGFTDTQYF.